A single sample is the source of the 27 T cell receptor beta chains below, sequenced in a study of blood T cell repertoires in COVID-19. Clones were read by immunoSEQ multiplex PCR, and TCRdb kept only the in-frame ones, dropping some. Of about 160,000 clones in the sample, about 80% were seen once. The sequencing input was peripheral blood. The source of these receptors is a woman aged 40 to 50 with COVID-19, enrolled during active disease.

The gene calls are TRBV6-2 or TRBV6-3 and TRBJ2-1; 9 positions agree with TRBD2. V lost 2 bases to trimming and J lost 7 bases; unmatched junction nucleotides: 12. CDR1 is MNHEY and CDR2 is SVGEGT in the germline V gene. The CDR3 is 17 amino acids. The DNA of the CDR3 is TGTGCCAGCAGTTACGCACTCGCGCGGGGGGGCAGGAATGAGCAGTTCTTC. This encodes CASSYALARGGRNEQFF.

This chain connects TRBV30 to TRBJ2-5; 9 nucleotides agree with TRBD2. There are 19 residues in the CDR3. Germline V gene sequence: CDR1 GTSNPN, CDR2 SVGIG (reference sequence). V shed 3 bases and J 5 bases; nucleotides not matched to a gene: 22. The CDR3 DNA follows: TGTGCCTGGAGCGGGCTTGTGTCCGCCCGGCTAGCGGGAAGGGAGACCCAGTACTTC. Translation gives CAWSGLVSARLAGRETQYF.

This clone was found a few times. This sequence joins TRBV11-1 and TRBJ2-3; no clear D gene. V was clipped by 1 base and J by 4 bases, with 9 bases between them. This CDR3 spans 14 amino acids. Germline loops: CDR1 SGHAT, CDR2 FQDESV (reference sequence). The CDR3 nucleotides are TGTGCCAGCAGCTTAGGTTCCCTCGCAGATACGCAGTATTTT. Protein sequence: CASSLGSLADTQYF.

This clone showed up just once. In nucleotides, the CDR3 is TGTGCCACCAGTGAACCACAGGGGTCGAACACCGGGGAGCTGTTTTTT. Translated, it gives CATSEPQGSNTGELFF. The chain uses TRBV24-1 and TRBJ2-2; 7 nucleotides match TRBD1. This CDR3 is 16 amino acids long. Germline V gene lookup returns CDR1 KGHDR and CDR2 SFDVKD. V shed 4 bases, J shed 0 bases, and the junction held 4 bases outside the gene matches.

This rearrangement joins TRBV9 to TRBJ2-2, with TRBD2 identical over 9 bases. The CDR3 totals 15 residues. V lost 4 bases, J lost 8 bases, and 9 bases stayed unmatched. Germline CDR1 reads SGDLS; CDR2 reads YYNGEE. CDR3 DNA sequence: TGTGCCAGCAGCCCTCATAGCGGGAGCGGAGGGGAGCTGTTTTTT. Translation gives CASSPHSGSGGELFF.

J is TRBJ1-2 and V is TRBV27; 7 bases line up with TRBD1. The ends lost 3 bases at V and 2 bases at J; junction bases unmatched: 6. Germline assignment: CDR1 MNHEY and CDR2 SMNVEV (reference sequence). This CDR3 is built from 15 residues. The CDR3 DNA is TGTGCCAGCAGTTTTACCGGGACAGCCAACTATGGCTACACCTTC. This encodes CASSFTGTANYGYTF.

This clone was seen a single time. The chain combines TRBV9 with TRBJ2-2, with D perhaps matching TRBD1 (5 bases). V was trimmed by 5 bases and J by 4 bases, leaving 9 bases between them. The CDR3 is made up of 13 amino acids. The V gene's germline CDR1 is SGDLS and CDR2 YYNGEE. The CDR3, as DNA: TGTGCCAGCAGTCGACAGATCACCGGGGAGCTGTTTTTT. Translating gives CASSRQITGELFF.

The V and J genes are TRBV20-1 and TRBJ2-7; 7 nucleotides line up with TRBD2. Germline CDR1 DFQATT, CDR2 SNEGSKA (reference sequence). With V trimmed by 6 bases and J by 5 bases, 4 bases remained unmatched. The CDR3 is 11 residues long. The CDR3 bases are TGCAGTGCGGGCGGGAGAAACGAGCAGTACTTC. Encoded protein: CSAGGRNEQYF.

This chain connects TRBV5-4 to TRBJ2-2; TRBD2 aligns across 9 bases. Germline trimming cut 4 bases from V and 4 bases from J; bases unmatched to any gene: 11. In germline, CDR1 is SGHNT, CDR2 YYREEE (reference sequence). The length of the CDR3 is 17 residues. This chain's CDR3 is CASSGAWAGGSTGELFF. The CDR3 coding sequence is TGTGCCAGCAGCGGCGCCTGGGCGGGAGGGTCCACCGGGGAGCTGTTTTTT. Based on the CDR3 plus reference TRBV5-4 and TRBJ2-2, the full variable domain is ETGVTQSPTHLIKTRGQQVTLRCSSQSGHNTVSWYQQALGQGPQFIFQYYREEENGRGNFPPRFSGLQFPNYSSELNVNALELDDSALYLCASSGAWAGGSTGELFFGEGSRLTVL.

In its sample, this clone was seen once. This chain joins TRBV28 and TRBJ1-6; D gene unclear. V lost 3 bases, J lost 6 bases, and 9 bases lay in between. The CDR3 runs 14 residues. Germline V gene data show CDR1 as MDHEN and CDR2 as SYDVKM. The CDR3 DNA follows: TGTGCCAGCAGTTTCGGGAGCCTTAATTCACCCCTCCACTTT. Translation: CASSFGSLNSPLHF.

V is TRBV2 and J is TRBJ2-1; maybe TRBD1 (5 bases). The CDR3 consists of 14 residues. V lost 6 bases to trimming and J lost 6 bases, with 15 bases between them. CDR1 is SNHLY, CDR2 FYNNEI, per germline. The CDR3 sequence is CASSYGRQPNEQFF. The CDR3 DNA is TGTGCCAGCAGCTACGGTAGACAGCCCAATGAGCAGTTCTTC.

The gene calls are TRBV20-1 and TRBJ2-5; D call uncertain. The CDR3 spans 11 residues. Trimming took 3 bases from V and 8 from J, leaving 10 bases between them. In germline, CDR1 is DFQATT, CDR2 SNEGSKA (reference sequence). In DNA, the CDR3 is TGCAGTGCTAGCATTCGAGGTACCCAGTACTTC. Its protein is CSASIRGTQYF.

The table lists this clone with a count of one. V gene TRBV7-9 combines with J gene TRBJ2-5; 8 bases map to TRBD1. After removal of 3 bases from V and 1 base from J, the junction contained 7 bases not matched to a gene. From germline, CDR1 is SEHNR and CDR2 FQNEAQ (reference sequence). The CDR3 totals 16 residues. The CDR3 spells CASSLSGTGTQETQYF. In DNA form, the CDR3 reads TGTGCCAGCAGCTTGTCCGGGACAGGCACCCAAGAGACCCAGTACTTC.

This chain links TRBV7-9 with TRBJ2-1; 7 bases agree with TRBD2. The CDR3 loop spans 14 amino acids. Germline V CDR1 and CDR2: SEHNR, FQNEAQ (reference sequence). With 5 bases clipped from V and 15 bases from J, the junction kept 16 bases outside the gene matches. The CDR3 region is CASSPLVLREFRFF. The CDR3 nucleotides read TGTGCCAGCAGCCCGTTGGTCTTGCGGGAGTTTCGGTTCTTC. The full variable domain, rest sourced from reference TRBV7-9 and TRBJ2-1, is DTGVSQNPRHKITKRGQNVTFRCDPISEHNRLYWYRQTLGQGPEFLTYFQNEAQLEKSRLLSDRFSAERPKGSFSTLEIQRTEQGDSAMYLCASSPLVLREFRFFGPGTRLTVL.

The chain joins TRBV2 to TRBJ1-5; D unresolved. This CDR3 contains 13 residues. Trimming removed 7 bases at V and 0 bases at J, with 7 bases between. CDR1 and CDR2 (germline): SNHLY, FYNNEI. The DNA of the CDR3 is TGTGCCAGCACCCGGGATAGCAATCAGCCCCAGCATTTT. Its translation is CASTRDSNQPQHF.

Only one count was recorded for this clone. This chain uses TRBV4-1 with TRBJ1-5; TRBD1 is a possible D gene (6 bases). CDR3 size: 14 residues. The V and J ends lost 0 bases and 5 bases respectively, with 8 bases between them. The germline V gene encodes CDR1 MGHRA and CDR2 YSYEKL. This CDR3 reads CASSQDGGYQPQHF. CDR3 coding DNA: TGCGCCAGCAGCCAAGATGGGGGCTATCAGCCCCAGCATTTT.

The gene calls are TRBV7-9 and TRBJ2-1; TRBD2 aligns across 12 bases. This CDR3 has 16 amino acids. Germline V gene sequence: CDR1 SEHNR, CDR2 FQNEAQ (reference sequence). Unmatched junction bases numbered 14, after V lost 5 bases and J lost 12 bases. The DNA of the CDR3 is TGTGCCAGCAGCGTCCTACTAGCGGGGGGCCCCCCTGGGCAGTTCTTC. It encodes CASSVLLAGGPPGQFF.

A few counts support this clone. This chain joins TRBV19 and TRBJ2-3, with 7 bases matching TRBD1. Unmatched junction bases numbered 8, after V lost 7 bases and J lost 4 bases. Germline V gene lookup returns CDR1 LNHDA and CDR2 SQIVND (reference sequence). The length of the CDR3 is 14 residues. Written as DNA, the CDR3 is TGTGCCAGTAAGGGGACAGTCGGGGCAGATACGCAGTATTTT. It is translated as CASKGTVGADTQYF. Based on the CDR3 plus reference TRBV19 and TRBJ2-3, the full variable domain is DGGITQSPKYLFRKEGQNVTLSCEQNLNHDAMYWYRQDPGQGLRLIYYSQIVNDFQKGDIAEGYSVSREKKESFPLTVTSAQKNPTAFYLCASKGTVGADTQYFGPGTRLTVL.

This clone occurred once. The chain employs TRBV10-2 and TRBJ1-1, with a weak D call TRBD1 (5 bases). V was shortened by 4 bases and J by 5 bases, with 14 bases between the two germline ends. Germline CDR1 reads WSHSY; CDR2 reads SAAADI. This CDR3 is 14 amino acids long. The CDR3 reads CASSASGGETEAFF. CDR3 DNA sequence: TGCGCCAGCAGTGCATCGGGGGGGGAAACTGAAGCTTTCTTT.

This clone was counted between two and nine times. This chain uses TRBV15 with TRBJ2-7; possible D gene TRBD2, 6 bases. Per germline, CDR1 LNHNV and CDR2 YYDKDF (reference sequence). The ends were cut back, 3 bases at V and 3 bases at J, with 15 bases in the middle. The CDR3 totals 15 residues. The CDR3 is CATSSRDSMIYEQYF. The CDR3 coding sequence is TGTGCCACCAGCAGCCGGGACTCCATGATCTACGAGCAGTACTTC.

The chain joins TRBV11-2 to TRBJ2-7; 8 nucleotides align to TRBD1. V shed 2 bases and J 3 bases; nucleotides not matched to a gene: 0. CDR3 length: 13 amino acids. CDR1 is SGHAT, CDR2 FQNNGV, per germline. DNA for the CDR3: TGTGCCAGCAGCTTAACAGGGGGCTACGAGCAGTACTTC. This encodes CASSLTGGYEQYF.

The gene calls are TRBV2 and TRBJ2-7; 7 bases line up with TRBD2. The CDR3 spans 14 residues. Trimming removed 7 bases from V and 5 bases from J; junction bases left unmatched: 11. CDR1 and CDR2 (germline): SNHLY, FYNNEI. The CDR3 here is CASKLADHLDEQYV. The CDR3 DNA sequence: TGTGCCAGCAAGCTAGCGGACCACCTCGACGAGCAGTACGTC.

The genes are TRBV29-1 and TRBJ1-1; 7 bases are shared with TRBD1. Per germline, CDR1 SQVTM and CDR2 ANQGSEA. The CDR3 has 14 residues. Trimming removed 7 bases from V and 5 bases from J; junction bases left unmatched: 13. CDR3 in DNA: TGCAGCGCGCCAGGGGGGCCATACGATACTGAAGCTTTCTTT. It is translated as CSAPGGPYDTEAFF.

V gene TRBV6-2 or TRBV6-3 combines with J gene TRBJ1-6; 8 nucleotides agree with TRBD1. CDR1 and CDR2 from the germline V gene are MNHEY and SVGEGT. V gave up 0 bases and J gave up 10 bases; unmatched junction bases: 2. This CDR3 comprises 14 residues. The CDR3 sequence: CASSYSRQGSPLHF. CDR3 coding DNA: TGTGCCAGCAGTTACTCTAGACAGGGGTCACCCCTCCACTTT.

V usage is TRBV28 and J usage is TRBJ1-5; TRBD1 is a possible D gene (6 bases). Germline V gene sequence: CDR1 MDHEN, CDR2 SYDVKM. The CDR3 is 15 amino acids. Trimming left V 4 bases short and J 0 bases short, with 10 bases between. The CDR3 sequence is CASSYQGNSNQPQHF. DNA for the CDR3: TGTGCCAGCAGTTACCAGGGGAATAGCAATCAGCCCCAGCATTTT.

This chain joins TRBV27 and TRBJ1-2; 7 bases match TRBD1. CDR3 length: 14 residues. Germline V gene sequence: CDR1 MNHEY, CDR2 SMNVEV (reference sequence). The V segment lost 5 bases and the J segment 4 bases; nucleotides outside the gene matches: 7. The CDR3 spells CASSTRQGSYGYTF. CDR3 DNA sequence: TGTGCCAGCAGTACCCGACAGGGTAGCTATGGCTACACCTTC.

This clone was seen only a few times. V usage is TRBV5-1 and J usage is TRBJ2-2; D uncertain. Germline V gives CDR1 SGHRS, CDR2 YFSETQ. The CDR3 totals 16 residues. Between the trimmed V and J ends, which lost 10 bases and 4 bases, there was a span of 23 bases. The CDR3, as DNA: TGCGCCGGTAGCAGTGGCATCGAGCCAGTCACCGGGGAGCTGTTTTTT. This sequence encodes CAGSSGIEPVTGELFF.